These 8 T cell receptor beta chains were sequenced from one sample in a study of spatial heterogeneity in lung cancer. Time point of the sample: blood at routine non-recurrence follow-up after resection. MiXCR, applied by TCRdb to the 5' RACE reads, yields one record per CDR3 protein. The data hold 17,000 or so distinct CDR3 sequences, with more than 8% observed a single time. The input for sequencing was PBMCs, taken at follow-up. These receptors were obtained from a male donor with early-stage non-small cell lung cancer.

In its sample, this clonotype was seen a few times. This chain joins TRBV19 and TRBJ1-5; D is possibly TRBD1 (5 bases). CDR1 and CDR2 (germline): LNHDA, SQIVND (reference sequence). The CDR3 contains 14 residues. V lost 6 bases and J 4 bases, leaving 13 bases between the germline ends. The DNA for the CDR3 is TGTGCCAGTAGCCCGGGACCCTCTAATCAGCCCCAGCATTTT. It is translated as CASSPGPSNQPQHF.

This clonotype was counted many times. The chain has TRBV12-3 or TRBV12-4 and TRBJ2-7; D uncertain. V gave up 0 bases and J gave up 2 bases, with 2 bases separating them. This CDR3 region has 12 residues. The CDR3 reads CASSLAPYEQYF. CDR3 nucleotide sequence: TGTGCCAGCAGTTTAGCTCCCTACGAGCAGTACTTC.

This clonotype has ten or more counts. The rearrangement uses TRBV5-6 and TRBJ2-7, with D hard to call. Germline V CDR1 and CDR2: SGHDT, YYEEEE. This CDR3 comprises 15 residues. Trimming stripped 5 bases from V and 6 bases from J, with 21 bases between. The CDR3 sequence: CASSRRPLNVGEQYF. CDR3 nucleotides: TGTGCCAGCAGTCGTCGACCCCTTAACGTCGGCGAGCAGTACTTC.

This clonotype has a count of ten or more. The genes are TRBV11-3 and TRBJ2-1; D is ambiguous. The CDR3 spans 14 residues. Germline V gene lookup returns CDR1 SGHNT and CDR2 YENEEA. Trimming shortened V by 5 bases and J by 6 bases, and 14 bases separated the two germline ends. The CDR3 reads CASSPSPIANEQFF. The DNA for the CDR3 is TGTGCCAGCAGCCCGAGCCCGATCGCCAATGAGCAGTTCTTC.

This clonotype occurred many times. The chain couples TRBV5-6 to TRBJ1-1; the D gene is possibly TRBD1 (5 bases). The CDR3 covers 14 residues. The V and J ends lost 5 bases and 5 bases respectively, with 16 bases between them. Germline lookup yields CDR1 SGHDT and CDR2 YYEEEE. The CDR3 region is CASRIGVSVTEAFF. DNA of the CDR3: TGTGCCAGCAGGATAGGGGTCTCGGTGACTGAAGCTTTCTTT.

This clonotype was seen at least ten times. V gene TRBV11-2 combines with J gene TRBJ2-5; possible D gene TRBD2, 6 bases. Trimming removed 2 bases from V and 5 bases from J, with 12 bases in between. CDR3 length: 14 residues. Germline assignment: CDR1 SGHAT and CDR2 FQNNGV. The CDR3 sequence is CASSLLLRGETQYF. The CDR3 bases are TGTGCCAGCAGCTTACTTCTCCGGGGGGAGACCCAGTACTTC.

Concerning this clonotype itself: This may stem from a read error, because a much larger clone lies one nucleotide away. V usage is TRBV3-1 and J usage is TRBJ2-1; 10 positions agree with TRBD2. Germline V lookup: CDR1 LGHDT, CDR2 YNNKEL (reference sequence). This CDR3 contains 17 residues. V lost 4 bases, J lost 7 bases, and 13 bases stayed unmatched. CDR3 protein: CASSPRYTSGMGNEQFF. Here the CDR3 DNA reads TGTGCCAGCAGCCCGAGATATACTAGCGGGATGGGGAATGAGCAGTTCTTC.

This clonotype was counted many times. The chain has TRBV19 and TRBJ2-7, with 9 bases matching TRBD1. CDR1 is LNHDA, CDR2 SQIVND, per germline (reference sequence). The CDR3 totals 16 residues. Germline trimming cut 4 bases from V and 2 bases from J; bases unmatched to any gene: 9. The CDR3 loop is CASSTSRDRDTYEQYF. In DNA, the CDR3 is TGTGCCAGTAGTACATCCCGGGACAGGGACACCTACGAGCAGTACTTC.